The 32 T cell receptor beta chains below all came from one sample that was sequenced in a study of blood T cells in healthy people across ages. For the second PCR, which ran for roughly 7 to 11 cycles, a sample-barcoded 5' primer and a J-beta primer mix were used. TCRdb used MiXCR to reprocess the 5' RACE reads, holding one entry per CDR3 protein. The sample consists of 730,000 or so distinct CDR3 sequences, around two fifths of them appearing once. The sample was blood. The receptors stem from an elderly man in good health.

CDR3: CANSLGHTTDTQYF. The CDR3 region has the DNA TGTGCCAACTCGCTTGGACATACCACAGATACGCAGTATTTT. This rearrangement joins TRBV2 to TRBJ2-3; TRBD1 is a possible D gene (5 bases). The CDR3 spans 14 residues. Germline V CDR1 and CDR2: SNHLY, FYNNEI. V gave up 10 bases and J gave up 2 bases, with 16 bases separating them.

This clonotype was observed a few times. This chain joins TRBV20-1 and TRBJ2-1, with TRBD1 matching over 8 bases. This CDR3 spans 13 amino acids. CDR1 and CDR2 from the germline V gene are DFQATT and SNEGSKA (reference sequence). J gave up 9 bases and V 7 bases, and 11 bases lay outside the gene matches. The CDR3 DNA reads TGCAGTGGTGACAGGGGAGGCAATTGTGAGCAGTTCTTC. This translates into CSGDRGGNCEQFF.

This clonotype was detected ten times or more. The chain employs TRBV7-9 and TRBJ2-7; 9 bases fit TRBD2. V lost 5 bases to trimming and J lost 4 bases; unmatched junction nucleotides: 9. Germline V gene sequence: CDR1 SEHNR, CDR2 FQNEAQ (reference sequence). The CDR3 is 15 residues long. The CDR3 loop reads CASSPSGLAGYEQYF. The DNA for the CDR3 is TGTGCCAGCAGCCCCTCGGGACTAGCAGGGTACGAGCAGTACTTC.

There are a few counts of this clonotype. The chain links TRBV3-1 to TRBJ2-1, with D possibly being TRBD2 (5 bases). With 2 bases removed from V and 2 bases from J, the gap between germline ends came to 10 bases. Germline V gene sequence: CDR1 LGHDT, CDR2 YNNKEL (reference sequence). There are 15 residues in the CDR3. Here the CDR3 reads CASSQSRATYNEQFF. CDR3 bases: TGTGCCAGCAGCCAATCGCGGGCAACCTACAATGAGCAGTTCTTC.

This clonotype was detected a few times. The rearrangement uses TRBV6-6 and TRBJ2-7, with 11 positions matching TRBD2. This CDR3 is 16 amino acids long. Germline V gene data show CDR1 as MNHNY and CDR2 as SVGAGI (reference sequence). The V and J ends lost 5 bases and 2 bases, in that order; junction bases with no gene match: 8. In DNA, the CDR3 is TGTGCCAGCAGTCGACTAGCGGGGCAATCTCCCTACGAGCAGTACTTC. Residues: CASSRLAGQSPYEQYF.

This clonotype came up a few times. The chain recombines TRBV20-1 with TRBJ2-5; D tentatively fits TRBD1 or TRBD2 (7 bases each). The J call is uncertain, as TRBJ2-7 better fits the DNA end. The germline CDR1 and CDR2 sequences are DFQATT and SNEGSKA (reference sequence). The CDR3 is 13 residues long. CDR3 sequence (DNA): TGCAGTGCTTACCAGGGGGGGGTGGGCGAGCAGTACTTC. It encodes CSAYQGGVGEQYF.

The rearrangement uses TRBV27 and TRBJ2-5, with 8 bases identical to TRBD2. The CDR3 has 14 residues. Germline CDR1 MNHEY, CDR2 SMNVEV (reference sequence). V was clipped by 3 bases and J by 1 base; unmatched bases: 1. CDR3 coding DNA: TGTGCCAGCAGTTTTCGGGGGGGCCAAGAGACCCAGTACTTC. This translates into CASSFRGGQETQYF.

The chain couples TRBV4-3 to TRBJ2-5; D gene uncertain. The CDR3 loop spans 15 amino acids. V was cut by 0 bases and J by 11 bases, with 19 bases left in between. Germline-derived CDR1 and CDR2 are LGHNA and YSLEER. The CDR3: CASSQDRGYNNEQYF. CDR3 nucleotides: TGCGCCAGCAGCCAAGATCGTGGTTACAACAATGAGCAGTACTTC.

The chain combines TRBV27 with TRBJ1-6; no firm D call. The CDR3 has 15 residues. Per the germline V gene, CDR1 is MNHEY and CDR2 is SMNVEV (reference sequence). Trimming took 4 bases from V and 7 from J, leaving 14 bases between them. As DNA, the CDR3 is TGTGCCAGCAGTTCACGGGCCCCGGGGAATTCACCCCTCCACTTT. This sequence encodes CASSSRAPGNSPLHF.

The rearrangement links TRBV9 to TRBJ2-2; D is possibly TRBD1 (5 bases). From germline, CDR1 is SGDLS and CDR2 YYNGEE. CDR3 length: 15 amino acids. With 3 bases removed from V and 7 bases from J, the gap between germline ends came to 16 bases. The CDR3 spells CASSGINQGSGELFF. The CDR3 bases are TGTGCCAGCAGCGGCATAAACCAGGGTAGCGGGGAGCTGTTTTTT. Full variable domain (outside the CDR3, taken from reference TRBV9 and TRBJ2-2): DSGVTQTPKHLITATGQRVTLRCSPRSGDLSVYWYQQSLDQGLQFLIQYYNGEERAKGNILERFSAQQFPDLHSELNLSSLELGDSALYFCASSGINQGSGELFFGEGSRLTVL.

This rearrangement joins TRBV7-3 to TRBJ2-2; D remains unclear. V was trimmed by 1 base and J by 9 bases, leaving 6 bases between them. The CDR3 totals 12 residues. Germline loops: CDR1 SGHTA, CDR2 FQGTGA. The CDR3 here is CASSLNRRELFF. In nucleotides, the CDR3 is TGTGCCAGCAGCTTAAATCGCAGGGAGCTGTTTTTT.

The CDR3 DNA sequence: TGTGCCAGCAGCTCCGGGACTAGCGGGGGGCAGGGGACCCAGTACTTC. Amino acid sequence: CASSSGTSGGQGTQYF. This rearrangement joins TRBV7-2 to TRBJ2-5, with 15 bases fitting TRBD2. V was pared by 4 bases and J by 7 bases, with 7 bases of the junction left unmatched. This CDR3 region has 16 residues. The germline V gene has CDR1 SGHTA and CDR2 FQGNSA.

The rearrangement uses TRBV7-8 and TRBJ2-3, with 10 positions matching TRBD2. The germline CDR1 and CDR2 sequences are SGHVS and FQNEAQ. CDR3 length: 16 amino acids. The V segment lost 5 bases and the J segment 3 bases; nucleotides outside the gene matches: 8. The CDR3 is CASSPQGSGGTDTQYF. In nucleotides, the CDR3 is TGTGCCAGCAGCCCCCAAGGTAGCGGGGGGACAGATACGCAGTATTTT.

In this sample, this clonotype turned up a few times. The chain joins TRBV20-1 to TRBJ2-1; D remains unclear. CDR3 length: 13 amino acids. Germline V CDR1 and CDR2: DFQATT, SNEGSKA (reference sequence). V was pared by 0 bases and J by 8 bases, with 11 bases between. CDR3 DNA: TGCAGTGCTAGAGATAGTGCGTCGGATGAGCAGTTCTTC. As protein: CSARDSASDEQFF.

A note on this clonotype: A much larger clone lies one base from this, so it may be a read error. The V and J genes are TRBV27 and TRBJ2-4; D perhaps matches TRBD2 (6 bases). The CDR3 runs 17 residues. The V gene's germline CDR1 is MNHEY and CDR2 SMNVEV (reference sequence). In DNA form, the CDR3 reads TGTGCCTGCAGTTTATTTGGAGGGGCGAGGGGAAAAAACATTCAGTACTTC. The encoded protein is CACSLFGGARGKNIQYF.

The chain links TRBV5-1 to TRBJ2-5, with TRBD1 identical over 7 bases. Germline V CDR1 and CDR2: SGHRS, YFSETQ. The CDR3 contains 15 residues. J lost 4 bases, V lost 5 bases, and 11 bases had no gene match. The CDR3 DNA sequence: TGCGCCAGCAGACCAATCGGACAGGCAGGAGAGACCCAGTACTTC. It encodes CASRPIGQAGETQYF.

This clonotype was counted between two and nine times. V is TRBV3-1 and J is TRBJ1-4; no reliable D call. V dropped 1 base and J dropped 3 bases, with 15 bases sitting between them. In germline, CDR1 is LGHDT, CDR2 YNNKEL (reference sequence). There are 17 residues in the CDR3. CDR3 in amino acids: CASSQVLGWAANEKLFF. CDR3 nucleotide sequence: TGTGCCAGCAGCCAAGTACTGGGGTGGGCAGCTAATGAAAAACTGTTTTTT.

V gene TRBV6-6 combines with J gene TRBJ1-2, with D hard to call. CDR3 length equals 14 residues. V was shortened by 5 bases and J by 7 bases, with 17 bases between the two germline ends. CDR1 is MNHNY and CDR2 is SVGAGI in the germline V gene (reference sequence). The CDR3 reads CASSKQPGAGGYTF. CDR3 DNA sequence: TGTGCCAGCAGTAAACAACCGGGCGCCGGTGGCTACACCTTC.

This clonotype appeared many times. CDR3 DNA sequence: TGCAGCGTTGAAGGTTTAGCGGGGCGTACGCAGTATTTT. The encoded protein is CSVEGLAGRTQYF. V usage is TRBV29-1 and J usage is TRBJ2-3; 8 bases align to TRBD2. The CDR3 consists of 13 residues. Looked up from germline, CDR1 is SQVTM and CDR2 is ANQGSEA. V lost 1 base to trimming and J lost 8 bases; unmatched junction nucleotides: 5.

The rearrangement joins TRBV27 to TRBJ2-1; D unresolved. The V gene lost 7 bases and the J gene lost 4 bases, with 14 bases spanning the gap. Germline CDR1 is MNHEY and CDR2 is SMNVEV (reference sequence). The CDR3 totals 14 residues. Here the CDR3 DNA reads TGTGCCAGCACCAAGACGCCTTCGTACAATGAGCAGTTCTTC. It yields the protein CASTKTPSYNEQFF.

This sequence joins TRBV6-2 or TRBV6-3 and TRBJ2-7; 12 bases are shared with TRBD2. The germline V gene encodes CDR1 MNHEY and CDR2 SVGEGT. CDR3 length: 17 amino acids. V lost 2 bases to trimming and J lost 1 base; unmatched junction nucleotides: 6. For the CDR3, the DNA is TGTGCCAGCAGTTACGGTCTAGCGGGAGGGGCGTCCTACGAGCAGTACTTC. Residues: CASSYGLAGGASYEQYF.

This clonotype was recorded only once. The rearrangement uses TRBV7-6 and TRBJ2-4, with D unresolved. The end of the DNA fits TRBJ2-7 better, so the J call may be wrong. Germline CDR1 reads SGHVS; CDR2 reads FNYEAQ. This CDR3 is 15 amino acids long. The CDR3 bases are TGTGCCAGCAGCCCCCGTCAGCGCCAAGCAGACGAGCAGTACTTC. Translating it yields CASSPRQRQADEQYF.

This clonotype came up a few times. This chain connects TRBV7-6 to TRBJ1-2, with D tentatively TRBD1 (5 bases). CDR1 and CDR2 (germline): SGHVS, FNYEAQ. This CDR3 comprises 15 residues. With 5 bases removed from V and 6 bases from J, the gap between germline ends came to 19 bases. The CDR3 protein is CASSEGSGRADGYTF. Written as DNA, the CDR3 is TGTGCCAGCAGCGAAGGGAGTGGCAGGGCAGATGGCTACACCTTC.

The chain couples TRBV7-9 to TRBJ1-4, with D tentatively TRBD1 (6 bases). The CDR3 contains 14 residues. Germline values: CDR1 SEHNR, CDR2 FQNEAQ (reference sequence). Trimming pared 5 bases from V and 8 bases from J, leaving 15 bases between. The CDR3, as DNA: TGTGCCAGCAGCCCCCCAGGGGTGAACGAAAAACTGTTTTTT. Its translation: CASSPPGVNEKLFF.

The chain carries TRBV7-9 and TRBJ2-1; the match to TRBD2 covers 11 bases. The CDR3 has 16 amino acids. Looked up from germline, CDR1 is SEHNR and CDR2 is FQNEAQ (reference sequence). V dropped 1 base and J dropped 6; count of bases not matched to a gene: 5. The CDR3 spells CASSLGSSGGANEQFF. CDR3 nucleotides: TGTGCCAGCAGCTTAGGGAGTAGCGGGGGGGCCAATGAGCAGTTCTTC.

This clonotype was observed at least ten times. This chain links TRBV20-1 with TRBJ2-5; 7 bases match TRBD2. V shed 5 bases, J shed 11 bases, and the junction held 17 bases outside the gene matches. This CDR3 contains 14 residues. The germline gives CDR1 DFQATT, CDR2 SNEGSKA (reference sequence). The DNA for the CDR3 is TGCAGTGCTTCCAAAGTAACTAGCGCTAATGAGCAGTACTTC. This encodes CSASKVTSANEQYF.

CDR3 in DNA: TGTGCCAGCACTTCCCGGGGGCCACCCACAGATACGCAGTATTTT. This sequence encodes CASTSRGPPTDTQYF. This chain joins TRBV6-5 and TRBJ2-3; D could derive from TRBD1 or TRBD2 (6 bases each). Germline lookup yields CDR1 MNHEY and CDR2 SVGAGI. Trimming stripped 7 bases from V and 2 bases from J, with 16 bases between. This CDR3 region has 15 residues.

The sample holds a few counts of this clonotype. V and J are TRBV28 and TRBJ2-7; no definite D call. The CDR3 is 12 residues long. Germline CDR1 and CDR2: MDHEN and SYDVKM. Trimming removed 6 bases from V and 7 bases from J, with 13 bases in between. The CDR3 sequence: CASSRISNEQYF. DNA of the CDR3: TGTGCCAGCAGCCGTATTAGCAATGAGCAGTACTTC.

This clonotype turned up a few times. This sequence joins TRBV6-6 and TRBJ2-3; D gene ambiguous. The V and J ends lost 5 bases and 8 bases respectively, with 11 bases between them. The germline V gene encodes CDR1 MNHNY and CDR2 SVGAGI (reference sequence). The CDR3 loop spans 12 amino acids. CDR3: CASSRIAGTQYF. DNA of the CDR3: TGTGCCAGCAGTCGGATAGCAGGTACGCAGTATTTT.

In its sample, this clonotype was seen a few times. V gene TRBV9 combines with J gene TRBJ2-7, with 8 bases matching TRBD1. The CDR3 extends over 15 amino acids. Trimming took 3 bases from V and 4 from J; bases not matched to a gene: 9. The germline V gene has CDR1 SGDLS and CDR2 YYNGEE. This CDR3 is CASSARGQGAYEQYF. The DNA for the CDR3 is TGTGCCAGCAGCGCTCGGGGGCAGGGGGCATACGAGCAGTACTTC.

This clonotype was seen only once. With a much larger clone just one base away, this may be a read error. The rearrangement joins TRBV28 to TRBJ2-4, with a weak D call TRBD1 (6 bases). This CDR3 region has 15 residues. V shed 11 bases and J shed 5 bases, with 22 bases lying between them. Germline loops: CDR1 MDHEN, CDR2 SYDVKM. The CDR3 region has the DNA TGTGCCGGCAAAATCCGGGACAACGGACAAAACATTCAGTACTTC. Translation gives CAGKIRDNGQNIQYF.

This CDR3 is CASSVFLNEQFF. The CDR3 DNA follows: TGTGCCAGCAGCGTCTTTCTGAATGAGCAGTTCTTC. This chain uses TRBV7-2 with TRBJ2-1; D uncertain. Trimming took 5 bases from V and 7 from J, leaving 9 bases between them. The CDR3 runs to 12 residues. Germline values: CDR1 SGHTA, CDR2 FQGNSA.